The source of this T cell receptor (beta chain) is a study of spatial heterogeneity in lung cancer. General observations from the study: Counts of expanded alpha and beta TCRs within tumors tracked the tumor nonsynonymous mutation count.

The V end lost 7 bases, the J end lost 1 base, and 15 bases lay between the germline ends. Germline V CDR1 and CDR2: SEHNR, FQNEAQ (reference sequence). The CDR3 runs to 15 residues. With regard to this clonotype: Antigen unknown.

Using its own MiXCR run on the 5' RACE reads, TCRdb lists one record per CDR3 protein. The repertoire has about 3,500 distinct CDR3 sequences, 25% to 35% of them found once; the top ten carry around 23%. Time point reported: sample taken at primary tumor resection. This sample comprised lung tumor tissue, obtained at surgery. The clonotype originates from a male donor with early-stage non-small cell lung cancer. The genes are TRBV7-9 and TRBJ2-3; D may be TRBD2 (6 bases). CDR3 bases: TGTGCCAGCAACCCTTCTAGCGCCCGCACAGATACGCAGTATTTT. Encoded protein: CASNPSSARTDTQYF.